The rows below give T cell receptor beta chains drawn from one sample of a study of blood T cell repertoires in COVID-19. Clones were read by immunoSEQ multiplex PCR, and TCRdb kept only the in-frame ones, dropping some. The sample holds approximately 200,000 clones, around four fifths seen once. The sample was peripheral blood. Receptor source: a human donor with acute or convalescent COVID-19. The donor label of this sample is uncertain. Both conserved end residues are part of each CDR3. D genes are given only for firm matches. The size of a clone is reported for some rows only, either as once, few or many, or as a class for expanded clones.

V gene,D gene,J gene,clone size,CDR3 DNA,CDR3 protein
TRBV6-6,NA,TRBJ2-3,few,TGTGCCAGCAGTTCCGGGAACACAGATACGCAGTATTTT,CASSSGNTDTQYF
TRBV28,NA,TRBJ2-1,NA,TGTGCCAGCAGTTTTAGAGCTGAGCAGTTCTTC,CASSFRAEQFF
TRBV5-1,TRBD1,TRBJ1-1,few,TGCGCCAGCAGCGGGACAGGGCGGAACACTGAAGCTTTCTTT,CASSGTGRNTEAFF
TRBV2,NA,TRBJ1-4,NA,TGTGCCAGCCGCGGGTCGTGGGAAAAACTGTTTTTT,CASRGSWEKLFF
TRBV7-9,NA,TRBJ2-2,few,TGTGCCAGCAGCTCCAGGGGAGACACCGGGGAGCTGTTTTTT,CASSSRGDTGELFF
TRBV6-2/TRBV6-3,TRBD1,TRBJ2-2,NA,TGTGCCAGCAGTTACGGACAGGGAGACACCGGGGAGCTGTTTTTT,CASSYGQGDTGELFF
TRBV28,TRBD2,TRBJ2-1,once,TGTGCCAGCAGTTTAGGGGGGGGGACCTACAATGAGCAGTTCTTC,CASSLGGGTYNEQFF
TRBV19,TRBD2,TRBJ2-7,NA,TGTGCCAGTAGTATCCGGGCGGGAGGGCCGTACGAGCAGTACTTC,CASSIRAGGPYEQYF
TRBV14,NA,TRBJ1-2,NA,TGTGCCAGCAGCCTAGACCAACTTGGCTACACCTTC,CASSLDQLGYTF
TRBV12-3/TRBV12-4,NA,TRBJ1-1,NA,TGTGCCAGCAGTCTCTCAGGGGCCACTGAAGCTTTCTTT,CASSLSGATEAFF
TRBV9,TRBD2,TRBJ2-3,NA,TGTGCCAGCAGCGGAAGGACTAGCGGGAGCCCAGATACGCAGTATTTT,CASSGRTSGSPDTQYF
TRBV3-1/TRBV3-2,NA,TRBJ1-6,NA,TGTGCCAGCAGCCCGACAGCTTATAATTCACCCCTCCACTTT,CASSPTAYNSPLHF
TRBV9,TRBD2,TRBJ2-1,NA,TGTGCCAGCAGCGGGGGGACTAGCTCCTACAATGAGCAGTTCTTC,CASSGGTSSYNEQFF
TRBV2,TRBD1,TRBJ1-4,NA,TGTGCCAGCAGATGGGACAGGACATTTAATGAAAAACTGTTTTTT,CASRWDRTFNEKLFF
TRBV2,NA,TRBJ2-4,NA,TGTGCCAGCCGATTGGACAGCAAAAACATTCAGTACTTC,CASRLDSKNIQYF
TRBV16,TRBD2,TRBJ2-1,NA,TGTGCCAGCAGCCAATATAGCGGGCACTACAATGAGCAGTTCTTC,CASSQYSGHYNEQFF
TRBV7-9,NA,TRBJ2-4,NA,TGTGCCAGCAGTCCCCCGTCGAACATTCAGTACTTC,CASSPPSNIQYF
TRBV18,NA,TRBJ1-1,NA,TGTGCCAGCTCACCTACAGAGAACACTGAAGCTTTCTTT,CASSPTENTEAFF
TRBV18,NA,TRBJ2-2,NA,TGTGCCAGCTCACCAAGTCCTAGCTTGGACGGGGAGCTGTTTTTT,CASSPSPSLDGELFF
TRBV18,NA,TRBJ2-1,NA,TGTGCCAGCTCACTGTTCTCCAATGAGCAGTTCTTC,CASSLFSNEQFF
TRBV5-1,NA,TRBJ2-3,once,TGCGCCAGCAGGGAGCTCGGCACAGATACGCAGTATTTT,CASRELGTDTQYF
TRBV7-2,NA,TRBJ2-1,NA,TGTGCCAGCAGCTTAGGGCGGGCCACCTCCTACAATGAGCAGTTCTTC,CASSLGRATSYNEQFF
TRBV30,NA,TRBJ1-1,NA,TGTGCCCGAAGGGGCGCGGTGAACACTGAAGCTTTCTTT,CARRGAVNTEAFF
TRBV7-9,TRBD1,TRBJ2-7,NA,TGTGCCAGCAGCGACAATTACGGGACAGTCCACGAGCAGTACTTC,CASSDNYGTVHEQYF
TRBV7-9,TRBD2,TRBJ2-1,NA,TGTGCCAGCAGCTTATGGAGCGGGAGGTCCTACAATGAGCAGTTCTTC,CASSLWSGRSYNEQFF
TRBV4-2,TRBD1,TRBJ2-7,NA,TGTGCCAGCAGCCAAGAGCACAGGGGGCTCGGAGAGCAGTACTTC,CASSQEHRGLGEQYF
TRBV5-5,NA,TRBJ2-2,NA,TGTGCCAGCAGCTTGCTTCAGGGGGGCACCGGGGAGCTGTTTTTT,CASSLLQGGTGELFF
TRBV4-1,TRBD1,TRBJ2-3,NA,TGCGCCAGCAGCCCCGGACAGGGCACAGATACGCAGTATTTT,CASSPGQGTDTQYF
TRBV7-9,NA,TRBJ2-2,NA,TGTGCCAGCAGCTTAGTTGGGACAACGAACACCGGGGAGCTGTTTTTT,CASSLVGTTNTGELFF
TRBV4-2,NA,TRBJ1-2,NA,TGTGCCAGCAGCCCGGGGGACAACTATGGCTACACCTTC,CASSPGDNYGYTF
TRBV6-5,TRBD1,TRBJ2-7,NA,TGTGCCAGCAGTTACTCCGGGACAGGGTCAGGCGAGCAGTACTTC,CASSYSGTGSGEQYF
TRBV6-2/TRBV6-3,TRBD1,TRBJ1-5,NA,TGTGCCAGCAGTTACCCGGACAGGCATGATCAGCCCCAGCATTTT,CASSYPDRHDQPQHF
TRBV4-2,TRBD1,TRBJ2-7,NA,TGTGCCAGCAGCCAGGGGACAGGGGGTTTATGGGAGCAGTACTTC,CASSQGTGGLWEQYF
TRBV7-2,NA,TRBJ2-7,NA,TGTGCCAGCAGCTTTGACTCTGCAAGCGAGCAGTACTTC,CASSFDSASEQYF
TRBV6-6,TRBD1,TRBJ1-1,NA,TGTGCCAGCCGACGACAGGGAGGGAACACTGAAGCTTTCTTT,CASRRQGGNTEAFF
TRBV3-1/TRBV3-2,NA,TRBJ2-7,many,TGTGCCAGCAGCCTCCTCCTCCAGGGAGGCGAGCAGTACTTC,CASSLLLQGGEQYF
TRBV5-6,NA,TRBJ2-1,NA,TGTGCCAGCAGCTTGGGACCCCCCAGGGGCACCTGGGATGAGCAGTTCTTC,CASSLGPPRGTWDEQFF
TRBV18,TRBD2,TRBJ2-1,NA,TGTGCCAGCTCATTAGCGGGGTACAATGAGCAGTTCTTC,CASSLAGYNEQFF
TRBV29-1,TRBD2,TRBJ2-1,NA,TGCAGCGCCCTAGCGGGAGGATACAATGAGCAGTTCTTC,CSALAGGYNEQFF
TRBV7-9,TRBD1,TRBJ2-7,NA,TGTGCCAGCAGCTTGGGACAGGGCAAGATCGACGAGCAGTACTTC,CASSLGQGKIDEQYF
TRBV29-1,NA,TRBJ2-1,NA,TGCAGCGTTGAGGGGGCTTTGTCGAACTACAATGAGCAGTTCTTC,CSVEGALSNYNEQFF
TRBV2,TRBD2,TRBJ2-3,few,TGTGCCAGCAGTGAAACGGGACTAGCCTTCCTGGATACGCAGTATTTT,CASSETGLAFLDTQYF
TRBV2,TRBD1,TRBJ2-1,NA,TGTGCCAGCAGCATCGCCCCCGGGACAGGGGGCAATAATGAGCAGTTCTTC,CASSIAPGTGGNNEQFF
TRBV5-4,TRBD1,TRBJ1-2,NA,TGTGCCAGCAGCTTGCCGGCAGGGGGCGAGGATGGCTACACCTTC,CASSLPAGGEDGYTF
TRBV27,TRBD1,TRBJ1-1,NA,TGTGCCAGCAGTCGACAGCCGGGACAGGGGAACGACACTGAAGCTTTCTTT,CASSRQPGQGNDTEAFF
TRBV7-9,TRBD1,TRBJ1-5,NA,TGTGCCAGCAGCTACGGCGGGACAGGTAATCAGCCCCAGCATTTT,CASSYGGTGNQPQHF
TRBV25-1,TRBD1,TRBJ2-7,NA,TGTGCCAGCAGTGAAGATACCGGGACAGGGGGCGTTGAGCAGTACTTC,CASSEDTGTGGVEQYF
TRBV10-3,TRBD2,TRBJ2-1,few,TGTGCCATCAGTGAGATGACTAGCGGGAGGGCCGGTGAGCAGTTCTTC,CAISEMTSGRAGEQFF
TRBV9,TRBD2,TRBJ2-1,NA,TGTGCCAGCAGCCCCGTACTAGCGGGAAAGGGCTCCTACAATGAGCAGTTCTTC,CASSPVLAGKGSYNEQFF
TRBV7-2,NA,TRBJ2-1,few,TGTGCCAGCAGCTTCGGGGCTAGCGTTAATGAGCAGTTCTTC,CASSFGASVNEQFF
TRBV29-1,TRBD1,TRBJ1-1,once,TGCAGCTCAAGGACAGGGGCGACGGGGGTCACTGAAGCTTTCTTT,CSSRTGATGVTEAFF
TRBV30,NA,TRBJ2-4,NA,TGTGCCTGGAGTCGACAGGCGAGGGCCAAAAACATTCAGTACTTC,CAWSRQARAKNIQYF
TRBV4-1,TRBD2,TRBJ2-3,NA,TGCGCCAGCAGCCAAGTCGCTAGCGGGAGTTACACAGATACGCAGTATTTT,CASSQVASGSYTDTQYF
TRBV3-1/TRBV3-2,TRBD1,TRBJ1-6,once,TGTGCCAGCAGCCAAGACCCAGGGGGATCACCCCTCCACTTT,CASSQDPGGSPLHF
TRBV19,NA,TRBJ1-3,NA,TGTGCCACCGGGTTCTTGGGCGCCGGGAACTCTGGAAACACCATATATTTT,CATGFLGAGNSGNTIYF